Listed below are T cell receptor beta chains from one sample, sequenced in a study of T cells after yellow fever vaccination. Each CDR3 protein gets one entry after TCRdb re-called the 5' RACE reads with MiXCR. The table lists around 350,000 distinct CDR3 sequences, under 7.5% of them singletons. Sequencing used PBMCs, obtained 5 days after the yellow fever booster vaccination. The receptor source for this set is a young man who received the YFV17D yellow fever vaccine. Both conserved end residues are part of each CDR3. A D gene is named only where the DNA matches it firmly. Only some rows state a clone size, as once, few, many or a class for expanded clones.

clone_size	v_call	j_call	d_call	cdr3_aa	cdr3_nt
few	TRBV6-2/TRBV6-3	TRBJ2-5	.	CASSYSIFGRQETQYF	TGTGCCAGCAGTTACTCGATCTTCGGGCGGCAAGAGACCCAGTACTTC
few	TRBV6-2/TRBV6-3	TRBJ1-5	.	CASAKLGRSNQPQHF	TGTGCCAGCGCTAAATTGGGCAGGAGCAATCAGCCCCAGCATTTT
many	TRBV27	TRBJ2-5	TRBD1	CASSKVPGQGLGETQYF	TGTGCCAGCAGTAAAGTCCCGGGACAGGGGCTGGGGGAGACCCAGTACTTC
.	TRBV2	TRBJ2-7	TRBD2	CASSELGLAVSSYEQYF	TGTGCCAGCAGTGAACTGGGACTAGCGGTGAGCTCCTACGAGCAGTACTTC
many	TRBV5-5	TRBJ2-7	.	CASSLGPLIYEQYF	TGTGCCAGCAGCTTGGGACCGCTTATCTACGAGCAGTACTTC
few	TRBV7-9	TRBJ2-5	TRBD1	CASRPSTGLETQYF	TGTGCCAGCAGGCCCTCGACAGGGCTTGAGACCCAGTACTTC
few	TRBV10-3	TRBJ2-5	TRBD2	CAITAAGAETQYF	TGTGCCATTACCGCGGCGGGAGCAGAGACCCAGTACTTC
few	TRBV18	TRBJ2-3	TRBD2	CASSPSSGLDTQYF	TGTGCCAGCTCACCGTCTAGCGGTTTGGATACGCAGTATTTT
.	TRBV19	TRBJ2-1	TRBD2	CASRLAGTSYNEQFF	TGTGCCAGTAGGCTAGCGGGGACTTCCTACAATGAGCAGTTCTTC
many	TRBV6-2/TRBV6-3	TRBJ2-7	.	CASSYPSEQYF	TGTGCCAGCAGTTACCCCAGCGAGCAGTACTTC
.	TRBV7-2	TRBJ2-2	.	CASTTLGTNTGELFF	TGTGCCAGCACCACCCTGGGGACGAACACCGGGGAGCTGTTTTTT
.	TRBV4-2	TRBJ1-4	.	CAMGPGFGPGGEKLFF	TGTGCCATGGGCCCCGGGTTCGGCCCGGGCGGTGAAAAACTGTTTTTT
.	TRBV7-3	TRBJ2-5	.	CASSSGGPQETQYF	TGTGCCAGCAGCTCAGGAGGGCCCCAAGAGACCCAGTACTTC
.	TRBV7-2	TRBJ2-1	.	CASSSPTNIEQFF	TGTGCCAGCAGCTCCCCGACAAACATTGAGCAGTTCTTC
.	TRBV6-2/TRBV6-3	TRBJ1-2	TRBD1	CASSHRGRSGYTF	TGTGCCAGCAGTCACAGGGGAAGGAGTGGCTACACCTTC
many	TRBV29-1	TRBJ2-7	TRBD1	CSVQRGQGANEQYF	TGCAGCGTTCAAAGAGGACAGGGGGCCAACGAGCAGTACTTC
few	TRBV20-1	TRBJ2-2	TRBD1	CSASHRGRTGELFF	TGCAGTGCTTCCCACAGGGGGCGCACCGGGGAGCTGTTTTTT
many	TRBV18	TRBJ2-7	.	CASSPPGRPVRAYEQYF	TGTGCCAGCTCACCCCCGGGGCGTCCGGTTAGAGCCTACGAGCAGTACTTC
.	TRBV28	TRBJ2-7	.	CASSFGGQSYEQYF	TGTGCCAGCAGTTTTGGAGGACAGTCCTACGAGCAGTACTTC
many	TRBV20-1	TRBJ2-3	.	CSAKAGTSMGDTQYF	TGCAGTGCGAAAGCCGGGACCTCGATGGGAGATACGCAGTATTTT
many	TRBV7-8	TRBJ2-7	TRBD1	CASSSGTGPYEQYF	TGTGCCAGCAGCTCCGGGACAGGTCCCTACGAGCAGTACTTC
few	TRBV29-1	TRBJ2-1	TRBD1	CSFQPGQGNEQFF	TGCAGCTTCCAGCCGGGACAGGGGAATGAGCAGTTCTTC
many	TRBV5-1	TRBJ2-3	.	CASSPAPGSGGSTQYF	TGCGCCAGCAGCCCCGCTCCGGGGTCAGGCGGTAGTACGCAGTATTTT